Listed below are T cell receptor beta chains from one sample, sequenced in a study of beta chain features in type 1 diabetes. Method: immunoSEQ multiplex PCR; TCRdb's copy keeps in-frame clones and lacks some. Of some 290,000 clones in the sample, around 24% were seen once. The specimen was naive CD4+ T cells from blood. All receptors derive from a woman in her 30s with type 1 diabetes. Each CDR3 is given with its conserved first and last residue. The D gene is left open where the match is weak. Not all rows give a size; the values are once, few, many and, for expanded clones, a class.

TRBJ2-3,TRBD2,TRBV7-3,-,TGTGCCAGCAGCTCCCTAGCGGGAGGAGGACCAGATACGCAGTATTTT,CASSSLAGGGPDTQYF
TRBJ2-4,TRBD1,TRBV6-1,few,TGTGCCAGCAGTGAAGACACAGGGGTGGGCTCCAAAAACATTCAGTACTTC,CASSEDTGVGSKNIQYF
TRBJ1-5,TRBD1,TRBV30,few,TGTGCCTGGAGTATGGGACAGAGCGATCAGCCCCAGCATTTT,CAWSMGQSDQPQHF
TRBJ1-5,-,TRBV29-1,few,TGCAGCGCCGTCGGGGGGGGAAATCAGCCCCAGCATTTT,CSAVGGGNQPQHF
TRBJ2-1,-,TRBV28,-,TGTGCCAGCACAGCGGACCATGAGCAGTTCTTC,CASTADHEQFF
TRBJ1-2,-,TRBV10-3,few,TGTGCCATCAGGGACCCCGGACAGAGCTATGGCTACACCTTC,CAIRDPGQSYGYTF
TRBJ2-1,TRBD2,TRBV28,few,TGTGCCAGCAGTACCCGGGAGGGCCCCAATGAGCAGTTCTTC,CASSTREGPNEQFF
TRBJ2-3,-,TRBV29-1,-,TGCAGCGTTCGGACTAGCACAGATACGCAGTATTTT,CSVRTSTDTQYF
TRBJ2-1,TRBD2,TRBV5-1,-,TGCGCCAGCAGCGTTGGACTAGCACAGGAGCAGTTCTTC,CASSVGLAQEQFF
TRBJ1-5,-,TRBV30,-,TGTGCCTGGAGTGTAGGGGCGGGAGGGCAGCCCCAGCATTTT,CAWSVGAGGQPQHF
TRBJ2-1,-,TRBV2,-,TGTGCCAGCAGGCGGGACAGCCCTGCCAATGAGCAGTTCTTC,CASRRDSPANEQFF
TRBJ2-7,-,TRBV29-1,few,TGCAGCGTTGATGTCCCAGGGTACGAGCAGTACTTC,CSVDVPGYEQYF
TRBJ2-3,TRBD2,TRBV6-5,few,TGTGCCAGCAGTTACTCCCTAGCGGAACTCACAGATACGCAGTATTTT,CASSYSLAELTDTQYF
TRBJ2-7,-,TRBV30,few,TGTGCCTGGAGTACAGGCCCGCCGGTGGAGCAGTACTTC,CAWSTGPPVEQYF
TRBJ2-5,-,TRBV6-4,-,TGTGCCAGCAGTGCACAGAGAGGGGAGACCCAGTACTTC,CASSAQRGETQYF
TRBJ2-6,TRBD1,TRBV7-2,-,TGTGCCAGCAGTGGACAGGGGGCAGGGTCTGGGGCCAACGTCCTGACTTTC,CASSGQGAGSGANVLTF
TRBJ2-3,TRBD2,TRBV27,-,TGTGCCAGCAGTCGGGGACTAGCGGGAGTCCCAAAAGATACGCAGTATTTT,CASSRGLAGVPKDTQYF
TRBJ2-1,TRBD2,TRBV5-1,-,TGCGCCAGCAGCTTTCCGGGAGGGTCTAATGAGCAGTTCTTC,CASSFPGGSNEQFF
TRBJ1-1,-,TRBV5-1,few,TGCGCCAGCAGTGGGCATTATACAGAGAACACTGAAGCTTTCTTT,CASSGHYTENTEAFF
TRBJ2-1,-,TRBV11-3,-,TGTGCCAGCAGCCCTAGGCGGTACAATGAGCAGTTCTTC,CASSPRRYNEQFF
TRBJ2-4,TRBD2,TRBV11-2,few,TGTGCCAGCAGCCCTAGCGGGAGACAAAACATTCAGTACTTC,CASSPSGRQNIQYF
TRBJ2-1,-,TRBV29-1,-,TGCAGCGCCCAGTACAATGAGCAGTTCTTC,CSAQYNEQFF
TRBJ1-4,TRBD1,TRBV15,few,TGTGCCACCAGCACCCGGACAGGGGGCGATGAAAAACTGTTTTTT,CATSTRTGGDEKLFF
TRBJ2-3,-,TRBV28,-,TGTGCCAGCAGCCGAACCCCAGGAGATACGCAGTATTTT,CASSRTPGDTQYF
TRBJ2-7,-,TRBV5-1,-,TGCGCCAGCAGCTTGGAAACACCGACTATGGTGCAGTACTTC,CASSLETPTMVQYF
TRBJ1-2,-,TRBV7-3,-,TGTGCCAGCAGCCCCGGTGGGCACTATGGCTACACCTTC,CASSPGGHYGYTF
TRBJ2-2,TRBD1,TRBV5-1,-,TGCGCCAGCAGCCTAAGGACAGGGCGGAACACCGGGGAGCTGTTTTTT,CASSLRTGRNTGELFF
TRBJ2-5,-,TRBV28,few,TGTGCCAGCCTACAGCCAGGGGAGGAGACCCAGTACTTC,CASLQPGEETQYF
TRBJ2-5,TRBD2,TRBV19,-,TGTGCCAGTAGGCTCGGGACTAGCGGGAACATGTACCAAGAGACCCAGTACTTC,CASRLGTSGNMYQETQYF
TRBJ2-3,TRBD2,TRBV30,-,TGTGCCTGGAGCGGCGGGAGGCCAACCACGCAGTATTTT,CAWSGGRPTTQYF
TRBJ2-1,-,TRBV5-6,few,TGTGCCAGCAGCTTGATACCCCCGGTCTACAATGAGCAGTTCTTC,CASSLIPPVYNEQFF
TRBJ2-5,TRBD2,TRBV9,few,TGTGCCAGCAGCGTAGAGACTAGCGGTAAAGAGACCCAGTACTTC,CASSVETSGKETQYF
TRBJ2-2,-,TRBV9,-,TGTGCCAGCTCCCCGGGGGGCGCGAACACCGGGGAGCTGTTTTTT,CASSPGGANTGELFF
TRBJ2-1,TRBD2,TRBV30,-,TGTGCCTGGAGAGCGGGAGGGAGTAACAATGAGCAGTTCTTC,CAWRAGGSNNEQFF
TRBJ2-5,TRBD2,TRBV4-2,-,TGTGCCAGCAGCGGGGGGGGTGGTCCCCAAGAGACCCAGTACTTC,CASSGGGGPQETQYF
TRBJ2-2,TRBD1,TRBV30,few,TGTGCCTCCCCGGGACAGTCACCAATTAACACCGGGGAGCTGTTTTTT,CASPGQSPINTGELFF
TRBJ2-1,-,TRBV18,few,TGTGCCAGCTCACCACCTTCTGAGAATGAGCAGTTCTTC,CASSPPSENEQFF
TRBJ2-3,-,TRBV13,once,TGTGCCAGCAGCTTACGACTTCATCTAGGCACAGATACGCAGTATTTT,CASSLRLHLGTDTQYF
TRBJ2-4,-,TRBV4-1,-,TGCGCCAGCAGCCAAGATATACCGGGAGCCGCCAAAAACATTCAGTACTTC,CASSQDIPGAAKNIQYF
TRBJ2-2,-,TRBV25-1,-,TGTGCCAGCAGTGAAAGGACTCTGAACACCGGGGAGCTGTTTTTT,CASSERTLNTGELFF
TRBJ1-1,-,TRBV29-1,few,TGCAGCGCTATATACAGGACGAACACTGAAGCTTTCTTT,CSAIYRTNTEAFF
TRBJ1-1,-,TRBV27,few,TGTGCCAGCAGTCCCTATCGTCGGGACACTGAAGCTTTCTTT,CASSPYRRDTEAFF
TRBJ1-2,-,TRBV30,few,TGTGCCTGGAGTCTTCAGGGGGGCTACACCTTC,CAWSLQGGYTF
TRBJ2-3,TRBD1,TRBV18,few,TGTGCCAGCTCACCGACGACAGGGTTCAACACAGATACGCAGTATTTT,CASSPTTGFNTDTQYF
TRBJ2-7,TRBD2,TRBV30,-,TGTGCCTGGAGCTCAGGACTAGCGGGATTCTCGGTCGAGCAGTACTTC,CAWSSGLAGFSVEQYF
TRBJ2-7,TRBD2,TRBV29-1,few,TGCAGCGTCCTAGCGGGTAAGGCCTACGAGCAGTACTTC,CSVLAGKAYEQYF
TRBJ1-1,TRBD1,TRBV6-6,-,TGTGCCAGCAGGGAACAGGGGGCCACTGAAGCTTTCTTT,CASREQGATEAFF